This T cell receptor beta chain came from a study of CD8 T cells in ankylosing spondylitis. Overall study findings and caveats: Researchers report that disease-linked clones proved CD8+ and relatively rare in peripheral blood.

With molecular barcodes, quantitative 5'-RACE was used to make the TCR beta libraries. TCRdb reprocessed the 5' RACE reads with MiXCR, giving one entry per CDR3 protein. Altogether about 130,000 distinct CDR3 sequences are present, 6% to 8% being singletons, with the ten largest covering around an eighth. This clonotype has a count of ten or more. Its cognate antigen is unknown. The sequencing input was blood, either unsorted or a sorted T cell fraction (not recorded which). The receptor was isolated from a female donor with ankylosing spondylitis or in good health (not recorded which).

DNA for the CDR3: TGCAGTGCTAGAGAGGGGCCCGGGCTAGCGGGGTCAGATACGCAGTATTTT. Its protein product is CSAREGPGLAGSDTQYF. The chain combines TRBV20-1 with TRBJ2-3; 9 nucleotides match TRBD2. Germline CDR1 DFQATT, CDR2 SNEGSKA (reference sequence). The CDR3 covers 17 residues. The ends lost 0 bases at V and 4 bases at J; junction bases unmatched: 11.